This entry concerns a single T cell receptor (beta chain). Method: immunoSEQ multiplex PCR; TCRdb's copy keeps in-frame clones and lacks some. The sample carries about 80,000 clones, 65% to 85% recorded once. Per the germline V gene, CDR1 is SEHNR and CDR2 is FQNEAQ (reference sequence). The junction had 8 bases not matched to a gene; V was cut back by 5 bases and J by 7 bases. This CDR3 is 13 amino acids long. The sample originates from a study of T cell clones after liver transplantation. Study details: Post-transplant blood was tracked for graft-donor-reactive T cell clones identified in a pre-transplant mixed lymphocyte reaction.

The sequence was obtained from a human patient who received a liver transplant. Some T cells may be supplied by the graft donor. The sequencing used CD4+ T cells from blood, collected almost 47 months after liver transplant. This chain connects TRBV7-9 to TRBJ2-7, with 7 nucleotides matching TRBD1. The CDR3 region is CASSTGVGREQYF. The CDR3 DNA sequence: TGTGCCAGCAGCACAGGGGTCGGCAGGGAGCAGTACTTC.